This is a list of T cell receptor beta chains from one sample in a study of blood T cell repertoires in COVID-19. TCRdb's table, derived via immunoSEQ multiplex PCR, lists solely in-frame clones and lacks some. The data contain tens of thousands of clones, roughly 84% of them seen just once; the ten biggest clones take up around 60%. The sequencing input was peripheral blood. The receptors come from a man in his 70s with acute or convalescent COVID-19. Each CDR3 is given with its conserved first and last residue. A D gene is named only where the DNA matches it firmly. Part of the rows lack a size; the others show once, few, many or a class for expanded clones.

d_gene	v_gene	j_gene	abundance	CDR3nt	CDR3aa
-	TRBV11-2	TRBJ1-5	-	TGTGCCAGCAGCTTAGGCCGAGGGAGGGGGGGCATGTATCAGCCCCAGCATTTT	CASSLGRGRGGMYQPQHF
-	TRBV19	TRBJ1-4	-	TGTGCCAGTAGAGACAGCGCAACTAATGAAAAACTGTTTTTT	CASRDSATNEKLFF
TRBD1	TRBV3-1/TRBV3-2	TRBJ2-7	-	TGTGCCAGCAGCCGGGACAGGGGGCGAAAACGCCACGAGCAGTACTTC	CASSRDRGRKRHEQYF
-	TRBV5-5	TRBJ2-7	-	TGTGCCAGCAGCCTCCTATCCTACGAGCAGTACTTC	CASSLLSYEQYF
TRBD1	TRBV9	TRBJ1-6	-	TGTGCCAGCAGCCCCTCGACAGGGGGGTTAAATTCACCCCTCCACTTT	CASSPSTGGLNSPLHF
-	TRBV2	TRBJ2-3	-	TGTGCCAGCAGTGAAGGTGGAGCGAATGCGCAGTATTTT	CASSEGGANAQYF
TRBD1	TRBV7-8	TRBJ1-4	-	TGTGCCAGCAGCAGAGACAGGGGGCGTGAAAAACTGTTTTTT	CASSRDRGREKLFF
-	TRBV3-1/TRBV3-2	TRBJ1-2	-	TGTGCCAGCAGCCAAGGCCGCGGGGGTTGGTATGGCTACACCTTC	CASSQGRGGWYGYTF
-	TRBV6-6	TRBJ1-1	-	TGTGCCAGCAGCTCCCTTCGTGCCGGGGCTGAAGCTTTCTTT	CASSSLRAGAEAFF
TRBD1	TRBV19	TRBJ2-5	-	TGTGCCAGTAGTATGTGGCAGGGGGACCGGGAGACCCAGTACTTC	CASSMWQGDRETQYF
-	TRBV12-5	TRBJ1-2	-	TGTGCTAGTGGTTTGACGCTCGGTAACTATGGCTACACCTTC	CASGLTLGNYGYTF
TRBD1	TRBV3-1/TRBV3-2	TRBJ2-1	-	TGTGCCAGCAGCCAAACGAACAGGGGAAGGATGAACAATGAGCAGTTCTTC	CASSQTNRGRMNNEQFF
-	TRBV9	TRBJ2-2	-	TGTGCCAGCAGCGTGCGTACCGGGGAGCTGTTTTTT	CASSVRTGELFF
-	TRBV6-5	TRBJ2-2	-	TGTGCCAGCACTCATAGGAACACCGGGGAGCTGTTTTTT	CASTHRNTGELFF
-	TRBV6-4	TRBJ1-1	once	TGTGCCTCGCGGGAACAGCCAATGAACACTGAAGCTTTCTTT	CASREQPMNTEAFF
TRBD2	TRBV6-1	TRBJ2-5	-	TGTGCCAGCAGTGAAGGACCGGTCGGCGGGGGCCAAGAGACCCAGTACTTC	CASSEGPVGGGQETQYF